This T cell receptor beta chain was sequenced during a study of shared clonotypes between healthy human individuals. The overall study: Each donor's CD4 naive and CD4 memory cells filled three plates apiece, CD8 naive two, and CD8 memory one.

V dropped 0 bases and J dropped 4 bases, with 13 bases sitting between them. The CDR3 runs to 16 residues. Per germline, CDR1 SGHNT and CDR2 YYREEE (reference sequence). It was across several immunoSEQ plates that each subset's genomic DNA was evenly split. Sequenced by immunoSEQ multiplex PCR; TCRdb stores in-frame clones only, minus some. The repertoire has more than 2,000,000 clones, roughly nine tenths of them found once; the top ten carry around 0.14%. CD45RA-negative memory and CD45RA+ naive subsets were split from the CD4+ cells. The sample taken for sequencing was naive CD4+ T cells sorted from blood. Subset meaning: CD45RA+ positively selected. The receptor comes from a man younger than 35 in good health. This chain links TRBV5-4 with TRBJ2-2; tentative D call: TRBD2 (6 bases). This CDR3 reads CASSLAVAEVTGELFF. The CDR3 bases are TGTGCCAGCAGCTTGGCGGTAGCGGAGGTCACCGGGGAGCTGTTTTTT.